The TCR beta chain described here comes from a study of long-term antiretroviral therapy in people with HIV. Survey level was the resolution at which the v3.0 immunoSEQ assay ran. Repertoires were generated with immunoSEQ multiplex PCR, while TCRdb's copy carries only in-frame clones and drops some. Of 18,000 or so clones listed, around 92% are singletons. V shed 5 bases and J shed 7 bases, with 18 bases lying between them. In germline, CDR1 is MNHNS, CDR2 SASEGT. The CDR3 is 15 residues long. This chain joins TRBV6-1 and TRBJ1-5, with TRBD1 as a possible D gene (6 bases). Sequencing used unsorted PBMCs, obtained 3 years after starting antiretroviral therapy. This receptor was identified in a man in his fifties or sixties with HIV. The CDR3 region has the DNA TGTGCCAGCAGTACGCGGGACATCGGGGCACAGCCCCAGCATTTT. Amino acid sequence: CASSTRDIGAQPQHF.